The 14 T cell receptor beta chains below all came from one sample that was sequenced in a study of blood T cell repertoires in COVID-19. The protocol was immunoSEQ multiplex PCR, while the TCRdb copy is restricted to in-frame clones and leaves out a portion. The sample lists over 120,000 clones, about 90% occurring once. The sample comprised PBMCs or T cells enriched from blood (not recorded which). The receptors derive from a man aged 55 to 70 who had recovered from COVID-19.

The chain joins TRBV3-1 (or the pseudogene TRBV3-2) to TRBJ2-7; D gene ambiguous. The V gene's germline CDR1 is LGHDT and CDR2 YNNKEL (reference sequence). This CDR3 spans 15 amino acids. The V end lost 1 base, the J end lost 0 bases, and 10 bases lay between the germline ends. The chain's CDR3 is CASSQGLANSYEQYF. Here the CDR3 DNA reads TGTGCCAGCAGCCAAGGACTGGCCAACTCCTACGAGCAGTACTTC.

The J gene is TRBJ1-1, the V gene TRBV29-1; D possibly corresponds to TRBD1 (6 bases). The CDR3 has 10 amino acids. Per germline, CDR1 SQVTM and CDR2 ANQGSEA. V was trimmed by 7 bases and J by 7 bases, leaving 10 bases between them. In DNA, the CDR3 is TGCAGCGCTTGGACAGATGAAGCTTTCTTT. It yields the protein CSAWTDEAFF.

This rearrangement joins TRBV5-1 to TRBJ1-4, with 7 bases matching TRBD1. J lost 5 bases, V lost 4 bases, and 8 bases had no gene match. The CDR3 runs to 15 residues. Germline V gene lookup returns CDR1 SGHRS and CDR2 YFSETQ. The CDR3 region is CASSPMGQINEKLFF. The CDR3 nucleotides are TGCGCCAGCAGCCCGATGGGACAGATAAATGAAAAACTGTTTTTT.

The chain employs TRBV13 and TRBJ1-1; maybe TRBD1 (5 bases). There are 15 residues in the CDR3. The V end lost 5 bases, the J end lost 1 base, and 14 bases lay between the germline ends. The germline V gene has CDR1 PRHDT and CDR2 FYEKMQ (reference sequence). The CDR3 is CASSPNSRANTEAFF. CDR3 bases: TGTGCCAGCAGCCCCAATAGCAGGGCGAACACTGAAGCTTTCTTT.

The V and J genes are TRBV9 and TRBJ2-2; tentative D call: TRBD2 (5 bases). The CDR3 runs to 15 residues. Deletions cut 0 bases from V and 3 bases from J, with 9 bases between. Germline CDR1 is SGDLS and CDR2 is YYNGEE. The CDR3 loop reads CASSVEPGYTGELFF. DNA of the CDR3: TGTGCCAGCAGCGTAGAGCCGGGGTACACCGGGGAGCTGTTTTTT.

The chain uses TRBV18 and TRBJ1-1; 8 bases line up with TRBD1. Germline V gene sequence: CDR1 KGHSH, CDR2 LQKENI. After removal of 3 bases from V and 4 bases from J, the junction contained 13 bases not matched to a gene. CDR3 length: 17 residues. The CDR3 is CASSPGQGAGTGTEAFF. CDR3 DNA sequence: TGTGCCAGCTCACCTGGACAGGGCGCTGGAACAGGCACTGAAGCTTTCTTT.

V and J are TRBV6-5 and TRBJ1-1, with D maybe TRBD1 (5 bases). From germline, CDR1 is MNHEY and CDR2 SVGAGI. Trimming took 2 bases from V and 2 from J, leaving 12 bases between them. This CDR3 contains 15 residues. The CDR3, as DNA: TGTGCCAGCAGTTACGCTATCAGGGTAAACACTGAAGCTTTCTTT. Amino acids: CASSYAIRVNTEAFF.

The J gene is TRBJ2-5, the V gene TRBV18; possibly TRBD1 for D (5 bases). Trimming shortened V by 2 bases and J by 4 bases, and 14 bases separated the two germline ends. CDR1 and CDR2 from the germline V gene are KGHSH and LQKENI. CDR3 size: 15 residues. For the CDR3, the DNA is TGTGCCAGCTCACCATACGGCAGGGATTTAGAGACCCAGTACTTC. Translating it yields CASSPYGRDLETQYF.

CDR3 coding DNA: TGTGCCTGGAAGGGAGGGAAGGACACTGAAGCTTTCTTT. Translating it yields CAWKGGKDTEAFF. This chain connects TRBV30 to TRBJ1-1; D gene uncertain. CDR3 size: 13 residues. CDR1 is GTSNPN and CDR2 is SVGIG in the germline V gene (reference sequence). The V end lost 4 bases, the J end lost 3 bases, and 12 bases lay between the germline ends.

This chain connects TRBV10-3 to TRBJ2-5, with a possible D match to TRBD2 (5 bases). Germline V gene data show CDR1 as ENHRY and CDR2 as SYGVKD. The CDR3 totals 13 residues. The V and J ends lost 0 bases and 5 bases respectively, with 7 bases between them. The DNA of the CDR3 is TGTGCCATCAGTGAGTCTCAGCGGGAGACCCAGTACTTC. Protein sequence: CAISESQRETQYF.

V and J are TRBV6-4 and TRBJ2-2; 12 positions agree with TRBD1. V dropped 5 bases and J dropped 6; count of bases not matched to a gene: 4. The CDR3 runs to 15 residues. Germline V gene sequence: CDR1 MRHNA, CDR2 SNTAGT. This CDR3 reads CASSRGQGASGELFF. The CDR3 DNA sequence: TGTGCCAGCAGTCGGGGACAGGGGGCTTCCGGGGAGCTGTTTTTT.

The V and J genes are TRBV30 and TRBJ1-1; D call uncertain. V shed 3 bases and J shed 0 bases, with 5 bases lying between them. There are 12 residues in the CDR3. Germline CDR1 GTSNPN, CDR2 SVGIG (reference sequence). The CDR3 spells CAWRQMNTEAFF. CDR3 in DNA: TGTGCCTGGAGACAGATGAACACTGAAGCTTTCTTT.

The V and J genes are TRBV5-1 and TRBJ1-1; the D is unclear. V lost 2 bases and J 4 bases, leaving 12 bases between the germline ends. The CDR3 sequence is 14 residues long. Germline CDR1 and CDR2: SGHRS and YFSETQ. The CDR3, as DNA: TGCGCCAGCAGCTTAGGTCCGGGGAGCACTGAAGCTTTCTTT. Translation gives CASSLGPGSTEAFF.

The chain carries TRBV3-1 (or the pseudogene TRBV3-2) and TRBJ1-2; D gene uncertain. CDR1 is LGHDT and CDR2 is YNNKEL in the germline V gene (reference sequence). The CDR3 totals 13 residues. V lost 4 bases to trimming and J lost 10 bases, with 16 bases between them. The CDR3 DNA reads TGTGCCAGCAGCCCCTCAGAGGTGATAGTCTACACCTTC. Its protein is CASSPSEVIVYTF.